This entry features one T cell receptor (beta chain) sequence. Data came from immunoSEQ multiplex PCR; TCRdb stores just in-frame clones and leaves some out. Of around 400,000 clones detected, 88% appear once; the ten largest clones hold 1.4%. The sample comes from a study of blood T cell repertoires in COVID-19. Whole-study context: Sources were T cells, B-cell-depleted T cells, or PBMCs; the material itself was cDNA or gDNA.

The CDR3 consists of 15 residues. CDR1 and CDR2 from the germline V gene are LGHNA and YSLEER. J was trimmed by 6 bases and V by 1 base; bases with no gene match: 8. Participant age was about 18 to 89 years, and participants resided in fewer than 30 US areas. Clinical histories supplied by participants themselves formed the basis of cohort assignment. The sequenced material came from PBMCs or T cells enriched from blood (not recorded which). The rearrangement joins TRBV4-3 to TRBJ2-7; TRBD2 aligns across 8 bases. The receptor's source is a woman between 18 and 30 years old who had been exposed to COVID-19. The CDR3, as DNA: TGCGCCAGCAGCCAAGTCCTCCGGGGGGGTGGCGAGCAGTACTTC. Residues: CASSQVLRGGGEQYF.